The rows below give T cell receptor beta chains drawn from one sample of a study of CD8+CD57+ T cells in acquired aplastic anemia. TCRdb re-analysed the reads in MiXCR, keeping a single row per CDR3 protein. Among about 220,000 distinct CDR3 sequences listed, 47% were seen once. Specimen: sorted CD4+, CD8+, or CD8+CD57+ T cells (not recorded which) from PBMCs. These receptors were obtained from a human donor with aplastic anemia. CDR3s include the opening cysteine and the closing phenylalanine or tryptophan. Fields, in order: D gene, J gene, clone size, V gene, CDR3 protein, CDR3 DNA. The D gene is left open where the match is weak. Rows give clone size only sometimes, using once, few, many, or a class for an expanded clone.

D: NA
J: TRBJ1-2
size: few
V: TRBV2
CDR3: CASRNGTARHGYTF
DNA: TGTGCCAGCAGAAACGGGACTGCGAGGCATGGCTACACCTTC

D: TRBD1
J: TRBJ2-7
size: many
V: TRBV7-9
CDR3: CASSPPRQGHEQYF
DNA: TGTGCCAGCAGCCCGCCGAGACAGGGGCACGAGCAGTACTTC

D: TRBD2
J: TRBJ2-1
size: few
V: TRBV6-1
CDR3: CASALGGGADEQFF
DNA: TGTGCCAGTGCTCTCGGGGGGGGGGCCGATGAGCAGTTCTTC

D: NA
J: TRBJ1-1
size: NA
V: TRBV19
CDR3: CASSIADSEAFF
DNA: TGTGCCAGTAGTATCGCGGACTCTGAAGCTTTCTTT

D: TRBD2
J: TRBJ2-2
size: many
V: TRBV9
CDR3: CASSAPTSGSLGELFF
DNA: TGTGCCAGCAGTGCCCCGACTAGCGGGAGTTTGGGGGAGCTGTTTTTT

D: NA
J: TRBJ1-3
size: many
V: TRBV29-1
CDR3: CSVIDSVSGNTIYF
DNA: TGCAGCGTCATAGACAGCGTCTCTGGAAACACCATATATTTT

D: TRBD2
J: TRBJ2-1
size: many
V: TRBV9
CDR3: CASSVGLAGVLTYNEQFF
DNA: TGTGCCAGCAGCGTAGGGCTAGCGGGAGTTCTGACCTACAATGAGCAGTTCTTC

D: NA
J: TRBJ2-7
size: many
V: TRBV6-5
CDR3: CASSYEGADRPYEQYF
DNA: TGTGCCAGCAGTTACGAAGGGGCAGATCGACCCTACGAGCAGTACTTC

D: NA
J: TRBJ2-7
size: many
V: TRBV5-1
CDR3: CASSSVGAGLGPYEQYF
DNA: TGCGCCAGCAGCTCCGTGGGAGCGGGCCTTGGCCCCTACGAGCAGTACTTC

D: NA
J: TRBJ2-1
size: many
V: TRBV20-1
CDR3: CSARILGGTNEQFF
DNA: TGCAGTGCTAGAATCCTAGGAGGGACTAATGAGCAGTTCTTC

D: TRBD1
J: TRBJ2-1
size: NA
V: TRBV27
CDR3: CASSLGQGGGNEQFF
DNA: TGTGCCAGCAGTTTAGGACAGGGTGGAGGAAATGAGCAGTTCTTC

D: NA
J: TRBJ1-4
size: many
V: TRBV19
CDR3: CASRTVNEKLFF
DNA: TGTGCCAGTAGGACAGTGAATGAAAAACTGTTTTTT

D: NA
J: TRBJ2-7
size: NA
V: TRBV20-1
CDR3: CSAPTGQPYEQYF
DNA: TGCAGTGCCCCAACAGGACAGCCCTACGAGCAGTACTTC

D: NA
J: TRBJ1-2
size: few
V: TRBV2
CDR3: CASNLGIESYGYTF
DNA: TGTGCCAGCAATTTGGGAATCGAGAGCTATGGCTACACCTTC

D: NA
J: TRBJ2-3
size: NA
V: TRBV7-2
CDR3: CASSLAASSDTQYF
DNA: TGTGCCAGCAGCTTAGCGGCTAGCTCAGATACGCAGTATTTT

D: NA
J: TRBJ1-1
size: many
V: TRBV7-9
CDR3: CASSSGVNAEAFF
DNA: TGTGCCAGCAGCTCCGGGGTTAACGCTGAAGCTTTCTTT

D: NA
J: TRBJ1-5
size: NA
V: TRBV20-1
CDR3: CSARELNQGFSNQPQHF
DNA: TGCAGTGCTAGAGAGCTGAATCAGGGGTTTAGCAATCAGCCCCAGCATTTT

D: NA
J: TRBJ1-2
size: many
V: TRBV7-6
CDR3: CASSPLGFGGYTF
DNA: TGTGCCAGCAGCCCTCTGGGATTTGGTGGCTACACCTTC

D: NA
J: TRBJ1-1
size: NA
V: TRBV7-3
CDR3: CASTPDSTEAFF
DNA: TGTGCCAGCACCCCAGACAGCACTGAAGCTTTCTTT

D: NA
J: TRBJ1-2
size: few
V: TRBV30
CDR3: CAWGGQSTGYGYTF
DNA: TGTGCCTGGGGAGGACAGTCCACAGGCTATGGCTACACCTTC

D: NA
J: TRBJ1-3
size: NA
V: TRBV7-9
CDR3: CTSSSGDSGNTIYF
DNA: TGTACCAGCAGCTCGGGAGATTCTGGAAACACCATATATTTT

D: NA
J: TRBJ1-2
size: many
V: TRBV20-1
CDR3: CSARDPDKNYGYTF
DNA: TGCAGTGCTAGAGACCCAGACAAGAACTATGGCTACACCTTC

D: NA
J: TRBJ1-2
size: NA
V: TRBV29-1
CDR3: CSADQGRHGYTF
DNA: TGCAGCGCTGATCAGGGCCGCCATGGCTACACCTTC

D: NA
J: TRBJ1-2
size: NA
V: TRBV14
CDR3: CASSPYRLPRDGYTF
DNA: TGTGCCAGCAGCCCGTACAGACTCCCTCGGGATGGCTACACCTTC

D: NA
J: TRBJ2-7
size: NA
V: TRBV25-1
CDR3: CASSDITPTYEQYF
DNA: TGTGCCAGCAGCGATATCACCCCAACCTACGAGCAGTACTTC

D: TRBD1
J: TRBJ1-2
size: few
V: TRBV15
CDR3: CATSKTGETLGYTF
DNA: TGTGCCACCAGCAAGACAGGGGAGACTCTTGGCTACACCTTC